The 20 T cell receptor beta chains given below trace back to one sample, sequenced in a study of T-cell reconstitution after alpha-beta-depleted transplantation in children. It was with unique molecular identifiers that the TCRbeta library was prepared. TCRdb re-analysed the PCR reads in MiXCR, keeping a single row per CDR3 protein. The sample has 450,000 to 550,000 distinct CDR3 sequences; roughly an eighth are singletons. Material: PBMCs, mostly from graft donor cells, obtained 180 days after TCRalphabeta/CD19-depleted stem cell transplant. The origin of the receptors is a female patient aged 2 to 10 who had a stem cell transplant for aplastic anemia, so the T cells may come from the graft donor.

This clonotype showed up just a few times. The J gene is TRBJ2-7, the V gene TRBV12-3 or TRBV12-4; TRBD2 agrees at 10 bases. The CDR3 spans 15 residues. V shed 3 bases, J shed 6 bases, and the junction held 8 bases outside the gene matches. In nucleotides, the CDR3 is TGTGCCAGCAGTTTCACTAGCGGGGCTCTTGGCGAGCAGTACTTC. Its protein is CASSFTSGALGEQYF.

The rearrangement joins TRBV19 to TRBJ1-4, with 7 nucleotides matching TRBD1. The germline V gene has CDR1 LNHDA and CDR2 SQIVND (reference sequence). CDR3 length: 15 amino acids. The J segment lost 3 bases and the V segment lost 5 bases, leaving 6 bases of the junction unmatched. CDR3 sequence (DNA): TGTGCCAGTAGTTTCTGGGACAGTCCTAATGAAAAACTGTTTTTT. Translation: CASSFWDSPNEKLFF.

This clonotype has a count of ten or more. CDR3 loop: CASSLGFDPDTQYF. CDR3 DNA: TGTGCCAGCAGCTTAGGGTTTGATCCAGATACGCAGTATTTT. The genes are TRBV7-2 and TRBJ2-3, with unresolved D. The V and J ends lost 1 base and 4 bases respectively, with 9 bases between them. The length of the CDR3 is 14 residues. The germline V gene has CDR1 SGHTA and CDR2 FQGNSA.

This clonotype was observed many times. J is TRBJ2-3 and V is TRBV24-1; no firm D call. The CDR3 sequence is 13 residues long. The germline V gene has CDR1 KGHDR and CDR2 SFDVKD. V gave up 3 bases and J gave up 4 bases, with 7 bases separating them. Written as DNA, the CDR3 is TGTGCCACCAGTGATGGCGGCGCAGATACGCAGTATTTT. It is translated as CATSDGGADTQYF.

At least ten counts were recorded for this clonotype. The chain uses TRBV7-2 and TRBJ2-7; no clear D gene. This CDR3 contains 14 residues. CDR1 is SGHTA, CDR2 FQGNSA, per germline. Trimming took off 3 bases at V and 2 bases at J, with 11 bases between the two ends. CDR3 sequence (DNA): TGTGCCAGCAGCTTGAGCCCGAAAGCCTACGAGCAGTACGTC. Protein sequence: CASSLSPKAYEQYV.

This clonotype was counted a few times. V gene TRBV29-1 combines with J gene TRBJ1-1; 9 positions agree with TRBD1. V lost 3 bases, J lost 5 bases, and 10 bases stayed unmatched. The CDR3 is 15 residues long. The germline V gene has CDR1 SQVTM and CDR2 ANQGSEA. In nucleotides, the CDR3 is TGCAGCGTTGAGGGGGACAGGGTAGCAGGAACTGAAGCTTTCTTT. Residues: CSVEGDRVAGTEAFF.

This clonotype was observed a few times. The chain combines TRBV28 with TRBJ2-7, with 11 bases that match TRBD2. Germline V gene data show CDR1 as MDHEN and CDR2 as SYDVKM. The CDR3 spans 17 residues. V was clipped by 2 bases and J by 3 bases; unmatched bases: 9. The CDR3 nucleotides read TGTGCCAGCAGTTTACACACTAGCGGGAGTAGGCTCTACGAGCAGTACTTC. It is translated as CASSLHTSGSRLYEQYF.

The V call is TRBV11-1, the J call TRBJ1-1, with D unclear. The V gene lost 2 bases and the J gene lost 3 bases, with 10 bases spanning the gap. Germline assignment: CDR1 SGHAT and CDR2 FQDESV (reference sequence). The CDR3 is 14 amino acids. The CDR3 sequence: CASSLSDRYTEAFF. The CDR3 DNA reads as TGTGCCAGCAGCTTATCGGACCGATACACTGAAGCTTTCTTT.

This clonotype was detected a few times. CDR3 amino acids: CASSSYRRSYEQYF. CDR3 nucleotides: TGTGCCAGCAGTTCCTACAGGAGATCCTACGAGCAGTACTTC. The chain uses TRBV6-2 or TRBV6-3 and TRBJ2-7; the D gene is possibly TRBD1 (5 bases). Trimming removed 4 bases at V and 1 base at J, with 11 bases between. The CDR3 runs to 14 residues. Germline V gene lookup returns CDR1 MNHEY and CDR2 SVGEGT.

The genes are TRBV7-8 and TRBJ2-1, with 8 nucleotides matching TRBD1. CDR1 and CDR2 from the germline V gene are SGHVS and FQNEAQ. With V trimmed by 3 bases and J by 8 bases, 9 bases remained unmatched. This CDR3 has 15 amino acids. The CDR3 is CASSFFGTGRDEQFF. The DNA for the CDR3 is TGTGCCAGCAGCTTTTTCGGGACAGGTAGGGATGAGCAGTTCTTC.

The chain combines TRBV5-5 with TRBJ2-4; D not resolved. Trimming stripped 0 bases from V and 6 bases from J, with 10 bases between. The CDR3 has 14 amino acids. Germline V CDR1 and CDR2: SGHKS, YYEKEE (reference sequence). CDR3 DNA sequence: TGTGCCAGCAGCTTGGGAGAGAATTCAAACATTCAGTACTTC. It yields the protein CASSLGENSNIQYF.

This sequence joins TRBV27 and TRBJ2-5, with D tentatively TRBD2 (6 bases). CDR1 is MNHEY and CDR2 is SMNVEV in the germline V gene (reference sequence). The CDR3 totals 15 residues. The V gene lost 4 bases and the J gene lost 10 bases, with 22 bases spanning the gap. Written as DNA, the CDR3 is TGTGCCAGCAGTTATCTTCGGGACTCCGTCATATTCCAGTACTTC. Its protein product is CASSYLRDSVIFQYF.

The rearrangement links TRBV7-9 to TRBJ2-1; D is perhaps TRBD1 (6 bases). The CDR3 is 13 residues long. V lost 4 bases to trimming and J lost 8 bases, with 12 bases between them. In germline, CDR1 is SEHNR, CDR2 FQNEAQ (reference sequence). CDR3 residues: CASSSPGGHEQFF. For the CDR3, the DNA is TGTGCCAGCAGCTCCCCTGGGGGCCATGAGCAGTTCTTC.

V usage is TRBV9 and J usage is TRBJ1-2, with D possibly TRBD1 on 5 matching bases. Germline V CDR1 and CDR2: SGDLS, YYNGEE. Deletions cut 3 bases from V and 4 bases from J, with 22 bases between. The CDR3 length is 17 residues. CDR3 nucleotide sequence: TGTGCCAGCAGCGCGACCCAACTCAGGGTGCCCCCCTATGGCTACACCTTC. Translation gives CASSATQLRVPPYGYTF. The variable domain in full, completed from reference TRBV9 and TRBJ1-2, reads DSGVTQTPKHLITATGQRVTLRCSPRSGDLSVYWYQQSLDQGLQFLIQYYNGEERAKGNILERFSAQQFPDLHSELNLSSLELGDSALYFCASSATQLRVPPYGYTFGSGTRLTVV.

V and J are TRBV12-3 or TRBV12-4 and TRBJ1-3; TRBD1 might be the D (6 bases). The CDR3 is 15 residues long. Between the trimmed V and J ends, which lost 3 bases and 2 bases, there was a span of 11 bases. CDR3 sequence reads: CASSFPGGTGNTIYF. The CDR3 DNA follows: TGTGCCAGCAGTTTCCCCGGGGGCACTGGAAACACCATATATTTT.

There are many counts of this clonotype. V gene TRBV29-1 combines with J gene TRBJ1-5; D uncertain. This CDR3 region has 14 residues. Trimming removed 5 bases from V and 0 bases from J, with 11 bases in between. Per germline, CDR1 SQVTM and CDR2 ANQGSEA. DNA for the CDR3: TGCAGCGTTAGCTCGGACGGTAGCAATCAGCCCCAGCATTTT. This translates into CSVSSDGSNQPQHF.

The rearrangement uses TRBV5-1 and TRBJ1-1; 10 bases map to TRBD1. This CDR3 has 15 amino acids. The V and J ends lost 4 bases and 2 bases, in that order; junction bases with no gene match: 5. Looked up from germline, CDR1 is SGHRS and CDR2 is YFSETQ. CDR3: CASSQDRGFNTEAFF. The CDR3 nucleotides read TGCGCCAGCAGCCAGGACAGGGGGTTTAACACTGAAGCTTTCTTT.

This CDR3 is CASSDWTSGSEQFF. The CDR3 DNA sequence: TGTGCCAGCAGCGATTGGACTAGCGGGAGTGAGCAGTTCTTC. V usage is TRBV7-6 and J usage is TRBJ2-1; TRBD2 aligns across 13 bases. The CDR3 spans 14 residues. V lost 5 bases to trimming and J lost 9 bases; unmatched junction nucleotides: 4. Germline-derived CDR1 and CDR2 are SGHVS and FNYEAQ.

This clonotype has a handful of counts. This chain links TRBV12-3 or TRBV12-4 with TRBJ2-1; D not certain. CDR3 length: 13 residues. V was cut by 1 base and J by 10 bases, with 11 bases left in between. DNA of the CDR3: TGTGCCAGCAGTTTAGACGGTATAGGCGAGCAGTTCTTC. Amino acid sequence: CASSLDGIGEQFF.

This clonotype was recorded a few times. The chain combines TRBV6-1 with TRBJ2-3; 12 nucleotides line up with TRBD2. Germline V gene lookup returns CDR1 MNHNS and CDR2 SASEGT. The junction had 8 bases not matched to a gene; V was cut back by 6 bases and J by 4 bases. The CDR3 extends over 16 amino acids. CDR3 loop: CASSSRTSGISDTQYF. The DNA for the CDR3 is TGTGCCAGCAGCTCCCGGACTAGCGGGATTTCAGATACGCAGTATTTT.